Included here is one T cell receptor beta chain sequence, with context. The antigen remains unidentified. V was shortened by 4 bases and J by 4 bases, with 17 bases between the two germline ends. Germline assignment: CDR1 SGHRS and CDR2 YFSETQ. The CDR3 is 16 amino acids. Profiled with immunoSEQ multiplex PCR; TCRdb holds only in-frame clones, not every one. The sample contains 75,000 to 95,000 clones, approximately 91% of which appear only once. This specimen belongs to a study of T cell responses to AZD1222 COVID-19 vaccine. Points from the study as a whole: Vaccination with two AZD1222 doses was followed by a rise in Spike-specific TCR breadth and depth. Only after the peak T cell response were repertoires sampled. Among spike-specific TCRs, nearly half reportedly target unmutated variant regions.

Sequenced here: peripheral blood, sampled on day 0 of AZD1222 vaccination. The chain links TRBV5-1 to TRBJ2-2; perhaps D is TRBD1 or TRBD2 (6 bases each). The TCR sequence derives from an adult in good health. In DNA, the CDR3 is TGCGCCAGCAGCCCCCGGGCAGGGGAGGTCACCGGGGAGCTGTTTTTT. Amino acids: CASSPRAGEVTGELFF.